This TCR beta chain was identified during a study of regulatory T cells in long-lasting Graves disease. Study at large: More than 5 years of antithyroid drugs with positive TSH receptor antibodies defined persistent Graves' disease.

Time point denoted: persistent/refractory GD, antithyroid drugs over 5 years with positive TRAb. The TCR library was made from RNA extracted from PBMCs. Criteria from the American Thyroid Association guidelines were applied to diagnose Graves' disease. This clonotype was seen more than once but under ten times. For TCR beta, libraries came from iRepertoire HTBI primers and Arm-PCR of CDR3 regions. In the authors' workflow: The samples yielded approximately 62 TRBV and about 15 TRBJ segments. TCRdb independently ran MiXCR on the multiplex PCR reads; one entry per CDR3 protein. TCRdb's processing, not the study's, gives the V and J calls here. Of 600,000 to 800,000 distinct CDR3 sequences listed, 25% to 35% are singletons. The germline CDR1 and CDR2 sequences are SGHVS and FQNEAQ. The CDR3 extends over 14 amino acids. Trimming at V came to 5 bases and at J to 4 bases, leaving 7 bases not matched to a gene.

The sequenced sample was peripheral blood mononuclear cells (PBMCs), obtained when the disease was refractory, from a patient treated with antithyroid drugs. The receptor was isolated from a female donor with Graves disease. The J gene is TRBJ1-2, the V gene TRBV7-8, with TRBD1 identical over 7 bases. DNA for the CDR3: TGTGCCAGCAGCCCAGGGGACAGATCCTATGGCTACACCTTC. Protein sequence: CASSPGDRSYGYTF.